This is a list of T cell receptor beta chains from one sample in a study of T cells in Graves' hyperthyroidism and ophthalmopathy. TCRdb reprocessed the multiplex PCR reads via MiXCR and lists one record per CDR3 protein. Seen here are some 620,000 distinct CDR3 sequences, roughly 17% observed once, and the top ten hold 3.8%. The sample comprised blood. All receptors come from a woman aged 25 to 45 with Graves' hyperthyroidism. CDR3s include the opening cysteine and the closing phenylalanine or tryptophan. Each record gives: D gene, clone size, J gene, V gene, CDR3 protein, CDR3 DNA. D genes are given only for firm matches. Only part of the rows carry a size: once, few, many, or a class if the clone is expanded.

NA,many,TRBJ1-5,TRBV2,CASGVSPGQPQHF,TGTGCCAGTGGAGTATCCCCAGGTCAGCCCCAGCATTTT
NA,few,TRBJ2-1,TRBV6-2/TRBV6-3,CASSHESGGEEQFF,TGTGCCAGCAGCCACGAGTCAGGGGGGGAGGAGCAGTTCTTC
TRBD2,many,TRBJ2-3,TRBV7-3,CASSLTGGLAGTSTDTQYF,TGTGCCAGCAGCTTAACGGGGGGACTAGCGGGGACTAGCACAGATACGCAGTATTTT
NA,many,TRBJ2-3,TRBV7-2,CASSLGWYSTDTQYF,TGTGCCAGCAGCTTAGGTTGGTACAGCACAGATACGCAGTATTTT
TRBD1,few,TRBJ1-5,TRBV28,CASKGTDNQPQHF,TGTGCCAGCAAAGGGACAGATAATCAGCCCCAGCATTTT
TRBD2,NA,TRBJ2-1,TRBV20-1,CSAPSRVAGPREGEQFF,TGCAGTGCTCCTTCGAGAGTGGCGGGGCCCCGGGAGGGTGAGCAGTTCTTC
NA,few,TRBJ2-3,TRBV7-9,CATYKWDQGDTQYF,TGTGCCACCTACAAGTGGGACCAGGGAGATACGCAGTATTTT
TRBD2,few,TRBJ2-1,TRBV6-1,CASSSGGLNEQFF,TGTGCCAGCAGTAGCGGGGGCCTCAATGAGCAGTTCTTC
NA,NA,TRBJ2-1,TRBV11-2,CASSSRGYEQFF,TGTGCCAGCAGCTCACGAGGATATGAGCAGTTCTTC
TRBD2,few,TRBJ2-2,TRBV13,CASSSRGLAGGPGTGELFF,TGTGCCAGCAGCTCCCGAGGACTAGCGGGAGGGCCCGGTACCGGGGAGCTGTTTTTT
NA,few,TRBJ2-3,TRBV29-1,CSGSVPDTQYF,TGCAGCGGTAGCGTCCCAGATACGCAGTATTTT
NA,many,TRBJ2-2,TRBV20-1,CSANGPFDTGELFF,TGCAGTGCCAACGGGCCTTTTGACACCGGGGAGCTGTTTTTT
TRBD1,many,TRBJ1-5,TRBV20-1,CSARDLWGTGSRQPQHF,TGCAGTGCTAGAGATCTTTGGGGGACAGGGTCACGACAGCCCCAGCATTTT
NA,few,TRBJ1-5,TRBV27,CASSLSGSGNQPQHF,TGTGCCAGCAGTTTATCCGGGAGCGGCAATCAGCCCCAGCATTTT
TRBD1,NA,TRBJ2-2,TRBV5-1,CASSRDSHTGELFF,TGTGCCAGCAGTCGGGACAGCCACACCGGGGAGCTGTTTTTT
TRBD2,NA,TRBJ2-3,TRBV28,CASGGVGLADSDTQYF,TGTGCCAGCGGAGGGGTCGGACTAGCGGACTCAGATACGCAGTATTTT
TRBD1,few,TRBJ2-1,TRBV10-1,CASRDRASYNEQFF,TGCGCCAGCAGAGACAGGGCCTCCTACAATGAGCAGTTCTTC
TRBD1,NA,TRBJ2-5,TRBV28,CASSFGPDREETQYF,TGTGCCAGCAGTTTTGGCCCGGACAGGGAAGAGACCCAGTACTTC
TRBD2,many,TRBJ2-7,TRBV28,CASSLMAGADEQYF,TGTGCCAGCAGTTTAATGGCGGGAGCCGACGAGCAGTACTTC
NA,many,TRBJ1-1,TRBV6-1,CATDDFNTEAFF,TGTGCCACTGATGATTTCAACACTGAAGCTTTCTTT
NA,NA,TRBJ2-7,TRBV28,CASSPALTPGAEQYF,TGTGCCAGCAGCCCGGCTTTGACCCCTGGGGCCGAGCAGTACTTC
NA,few,TRBJ2-2,TRBV7-2,CASSQRGQSGELFF,TGTGCCAGCAGCCAAAGGGGCCAGTCCGGGGAGCTGTTTTTT
TRBD2,many,TRBJ2-1,TRBV2,CASISPSGSSYNEQFF,TGTGCCAGCATAAGTCCTAGCGGGAGCTCCTACAATGAGCAGTTCTTC
TRBD1,once,TRBJ2-1,TRBV5-1,CASSPRTGNYNEQFF,TGCGCCAGCAGCCCAAGGACAGGGAACTACAATGAGCAGTTCTTC
NA,NA,TRBJ2-5,TRBV24-1,CATRFGAGETQYF,TGTGCCACCCGGTTCGGGGCCGGGGAGACCCAGTACTTC
TRBD2,few,TRBJ2-1,TRBV5-1,CASKRTSGSYNEQFF,TGCGCCAGCAAACGGACTAGCGGGAGTTACAATGAGCAGTTCTTC
NA,many,TRBJ2-1,TRBV2,CASSEGRGSSYNEQFF,TGTGCCAGCAGTGAAGGGCGAGGGAGCTCCTACAATGAGCAGTTCTTC
TRBD1,few,TRBJ2-7,TRBV15,CATSRAQGVFYEQYF,TGTGCCACCAGCAGAGCACAGGGGGTCTTCTACGAGCAGTACTTC
TRBD1,many,TRBJ2-7,TRBV27,CASSTGGYEQYF,TGTGCCAGCAGCACAGGGGGCTACGAGCAGTACTTC
TRBD1,many,TRBJ1-1,TRBV28,CASSLSGQGNAFF,TGTGCCAGCAGTTTAAGTGGACAGGGGAACGCTTTCTTT
NA,many,TRBJ2-5,TRBV29-1,CSVEGLQYQETQYF,TGCAGCGTTGAAGGATTGCAGTACCAAGAGACCCAGTACTTC
TRBD1,many,TRBJ2-2,TRBV24-1,CATSDHRGNTGELFF,TGTGCCACCAGTGACCACAGGGGGAACACCGGGGAGCTGTTTTTT
NA,many,TRBJ1-5,TRBV28,CASASYSNQPQHF,TGTGCCAGCGCGAGTTATAGCAATCAGCCCCAGCATTTT
NA,many,TRBJ1-1,TRBV4-1,CASSQAGLLDTEAFF,TGCGCCAGCAGCCAAGCGGGACTACTCGACACTGAAGCTTTCTTT
NA,few,TRBJ1-4,TRBV20-1,CSARQDPSATNEKLFF,TGCAGTGCTAGACAGGACCCTTCCGCAACTAATGAAAAACTGTTTTTT
NA,few,TRBJ2-2,TRBV18,CASSPPGSLNTGELFF,TGTGCCAGCTCACCACCTGGCTCCCTGAACACCGGGGAGCTGTTTTTT
NA,many,TRBJ2-7,TRBV27,CASSSRWDPYEQYF,TGTGCCAGCAGTTCCCGATGGGATCCCTACGAGCAGTACTTC
NA,NA,TRBJ2-7,TRBV28,CASRQGFWTYEQYF,TGTGCCAGCAGGCAGGGATTTTGGACCTACGAGCAGTACTTC
NA,NA,TRBJ1-2,TRBV4-3,CASSQDRGHDRGYTF,TGCGCCAGCAGCCAAGACAGGGGCCACGATCGAGGCTACACCTTC
NA,NA,TRBJ2-4,TRBV6-1,CASSRGGREDIQYF,TGTGCCAGCTCCAGGGGGGGCCGGGAGGACATTCAGTACTTC
NA,many,TRBJ2-2,TRBV18,CASSPRDTGELFF,TGTGCCAGCTCACCTCGGGACACCGGGGAGCTGTTTTTT
TRBD1,NA,TRBJ1-1,TRBV20-1,CSARDDRGHVDFF,TGCAGTGCTAGAGATGACAGGGGGCATGTCGATTTCTTT
TRBD1,NA,TRBJ1-5,TRBV6-2/TRBV6-3,CASNPGQGRQPQHF,TGTGCCAGCAACCCGGGACAGGGGCGGCAGCCCCAGCATTTT
NA,NA,TRBJ2-6,TRBV7-8,CASSFQTGSGANVLTF,TGTGCCAGCAGCTTCCAGACGGGATCTGGGGCCAACGTCCTGACTTTC
NA,NA,TRBJ1-1,TRBV7-2,CASSQDYRDTGAFF,TGTGCCAGCAGCCAGGACTACCGGGACACTGGAGCTTTCTTT
TRBD1,many,TRBJ2-5,TRBV7-8,CASSPGQGVQETQYF,TGTGCCAGCAGCCCCGGACAGGGCGTGCAAGAGACCCAGTACTTC
TRBD1,many,TRBJ2-7,TRBV7-8,CASTTTKFRDSPYEQYF,TGTGCCAGCACCACGACGAAGTTCCGGGACAGCCCCTACGAGCAGTACTTC
NA,many,TRBJ2-3,TRBV6-1,CASVSLTSSTDTQYF,TGTGCCAGCGTTTCCCTGACTAGTAGCACAGATACGCAGTATTTT
TRBD2,many,TRBJ2-7,TRBV20-1,CSARDLAKAGSSYEQYF,TGCAGTGCTAGAGATCTCGCCAAAGCGGGGAGCTCCTACGAGCAGTACTTC
TRBD2,NA,TRBJ2-7,TRBV29-1,CSVEGGAGGTYEQYF,TGCAGCGTGGAGGGGGGCGCGGGAGGCACGTACGAGCAGTACTTC
NA,few,TRBJ2-7,TRBV29-1,CSVDRGNYEQYF,TGCAGCGTTGATCGGGGGAACTACGAGCAGTACTTC
TRBD1,few,TRBJ2-4,TRBV7-2,CASSPGDRRDIQYF,TGTGCCAGCAGCCCCGGGGACAGAAGAGACATTCAGTACTTC
NA,many,TRBJ2-4,TRBV3-1,CASSQDSVTVKNIQYF,TGTGCCAGCAGCCAAGATAGTGTGACAGTCAAAAACATTCAGTACTTC
TRBD1,many,TRBJ2-7,TRBV10-1,CASSGQGRNEQYF,TGCGCCAGCTCAGGACAGGGGAGGAACGAGCAGTACTTC
TRBD2,many,TRBJ2-2,TRBV7-2,CASSANPSGPRTGELFF,TGTGCCAGCAGCGCAAATCCTAGCGGACCAAGGACCGGGGAGCTGTTTTTT
NA,NA,TRBJ1-1,TRBV28,CASSLMPRGTEAFF,TGTGCCAGCAGTTTAATGCCCCGAGGCACTGAAGCTTTCTTT
TRBD2,few,TRBJ2-3,TRBV7-9,CASSIAGVTDTQYF,TGTGCCAGCAGCATAGCGGGAGTTACAGATACGCAGTATTTT
NA,many,TRBJ2-3,TRBV30,CAWISDSTDTQYF,TGTGCCTGGATCAGTGATAGCACAGATACGCAGTATTTT
NA,few,TRBJ1-1,TRBV20-1,CSAYEPGVNTEAFF,TGCAGTGCCTATGAGCCAGGGGTGAACACTGAAGCTTTCTTT